The next 30 T cell receptor beta chains were all read from a single sample in a study of graft-versus-host responses after intestinal transplantation. The table came from immunoSEQ multiplex PCR; TCRdb's copy has only in-frame clones and leaves some out. The table includes about 47,000 clones, approximately 95% detected once. The material sequenced was PBMCs, taken roughly 51 weeks after intestinal transplant. These TCRs come from a human patient who received an intestinal transplant, so some T cells may come from the graft donor.

The rearrangement joins TRBV28 to TRBJ1-3; D not resolved. The length of the CDR3 is 11 residues. Trimming shortened V by 7 bases and J by 9 bases, and 10 bases separated the two germline ends. Germline V gene data show CDR1 as MDHEN and CDR2 as SYDVKM. The DNA of the CDR3 is TGTGCCAGCACCCCGGGTAGCACCATATATTTT. Translating it yields CASTPGSTIYF. Full variable domain (missing parts from reference TRBV28 and TRBJ1-3): DVKVTQSSRYLVKRTGEKVFLECVQDMDHENMFWYRQDPGLGLRLIYFSYDVKMKEKGDIPEGYSVSREKKERFSLILESASTNQTSMYLCASTPGSTIYFGEGSWLTVV.

V is TRBV6-5 and J is TRBJ2-7, with 8 bases aligning to TRBD1. With 6 bases clipped from V and 2 bases from J, the junction kept 6 bases outside the gene matches. The CDR3 extends over 14 amino acids. Germline CDR1 MNHEY, CDR2 SVGAGI. CDR3 nucleotide sequence: TGTGCCAGCAGAGGGGACAGGAACGCCTACGAGCAGTACTTC. Its translation: CASRGDRNAYEQYF.

The gene calls are TRBV15 and TRBJ2-5; D may be TRBD2 (7 bases). V was cut by 0 bases and J by 0 bases, with 11 bases left in between. The CDR3 extends over 16 amino acids. The germline gives CDR1 LNHNV, CDR2 YYDKDF (reference sequence). CDR3 in amino acids: CATSRDKGGYQETQYF. The CDR3 nucleotides are TGTGCCACCAGCAGAGATAAGGGGGGGTACCAAGAGACCCAGTACTTC.

The chain recombines TRBV12-5 with TRBJ1-1; unclear D gene. The CDR3 consists of 13 residues. The V end lost 2 bases, the J end lost 5 bases, and 9 bases lay between the germline ends. Germline lookup yields CDR1 LGHNT and CDR2 FRNRAP. The CDR3 DNA is TGTGCTAGTGGTTTGAAGGCGGAAACTGAAGCTTTCTTT. Protein product: CASGLKAETEAFF.

V usage is TRBV6-5 and J usage is TRBJ1-3; D may be TRBD1 (5 bases). Germline lookup yields CDR1 MNHEY and CDR2 SVGAGI. The CDR3 runs to 15 residues. Trimming left V 2 bases short and J 2 bases short, with 10 bases between. Written as DNA, the CDR3 is TGTGCCAGCAGTTACCAGGGAGTGACTGGAAACACCATATATTTT. This codes for CASSYQGVTGNTIYF.

The genes are TRBV7-2 and TRBJ1-2; tentative D call: TRBD1 (6 bases). Deletions cut 5 bases from V and 6 bases from J, with 19 bases between. Germline lookup yields CDR1 SGHTA and CDR2 FQGNSA. This CDR3 spans 15 amino acids. CDR3 loop: CASSRERGQMDGYTF. The CDR3, as DNA: TGTGCCAGCAGCCGGGAACGAGGACAGATGGATGGCTACACCTTC.

The V gene is TRBV2, the J gene TRBJ1-1; TRBD1 might be the D (5 bases). CDR1 is SNHLY and CDR2 is FYNNEI in the germline V gene. V lost 0 bases and J 5 bases, leaving 13 bases between the germline ends. There are 15 residues in the CDR3. This chain's CDR3 is CASSEADSGKTEAFF. The CDR3 nucleotides are TGTGCCAGCAGTGAAGCTGATTCAGGGAAGACTGAAGCTTTCTTT. Drawing the rest from reference TRBV2 and TRBJ1-1, the complete variable domain is EPEVTQTPSHQVTQMGQEVILRCVPISNHLYFYWYRQILGQKVEFLVSFYNNEISEKSEIFDDQFSVERPDGSNFTLKIRSTKLEDSAMYFCASSEADSGKTEAFFGQGTRLTVV.

The V gene is TRBV2, the J gene TRBJ2-1, with a tentative D call TRBD1 (6 bases). The CDR3 spans 15 residues. Germline values: CDR1 SNHLY, CDR2 FYNNEI. V dropped 5 bases and J dropped 6 bases, with 17 bases sitting between them. The CDR3 sequence is CASSLRGKSINEQFF. The CDR3 nucleotides are TGTGCCAGCAGTCTGAGGGGGAAATCCATCAATGAGCAGTTCTTC.

The chain combines TRBV5-1 with TRBJ2-4; D is undetermined. Trimming cost V 0 bases and J 3 bases, with 4 bases left between them. The length of the CDR3 is 13 residues. The germline V gene encodes CDR1 SGHRS and CDR2 YFSETQ. The DNA for the CDR3 is TGCGCCAGCAGCTTGGAGAGCAAAAACATTCAGTACTTC. Residues: CASSLESKNIQYF. The full variable domain, its missing parts supplied by reference TRBV5-1 and TRBJ2-4, is KAGVTQTPRYLIKTRGQQVTLSCSPISGHRSVSWYQQTPGQGLQFLFEYFSETQRNKGNFPGRFSGRQFSNSRSEMNVSTLELGDSALYLCASSLESKNIQYFGAGTRLSVL.

This clone is medium-sized within its sample. This rearrangement joins TRBV19 to TRBJ2-5, with 9 bases aligning to TRBD2. V lost 6 bases to trimming and J lost 5 bases; unmatched junction nucleotides: 10. CDR3 length: 15 residues. Germline-derived CDR1 and CDR2 are LNHDA and SQIVND (reference sequence). In DNA form, the CDR3 reads TGTGCCAGTAGAGAACTAGCGGGTGGGACGGAGACCCAGTACTTC. Translation gives CASRELAGGTETQYF. The whole variable domain, remainder taken from reference TRBV19 and TRBJ2-5, is DGGITQSPKYLFRKEGQNVTLSCEQNLNHDAMYWYRQDPGQGLRLIYYSQIVNDFQKGDIAEGYSVSREKKESFPLTVTSAQKNPTAFYLCASRELAGGTETQYFGPGTRLLVL.

This clone has only one observation. This chain uses TRBV25-1 with TRBJ1-1, with D possibly TRBD1 on 5 matching bases. Trimming shortened V by 7 bases and J by 1 base, and 7 bases separated the two germline ends. The CDR3 covers 12 residues. Germline-derived CDR1 and CDR2 are MGHDK and SYGVNS. The CDR3 sequence is CASTQGNTEAFF. The CDR3 DNA follows: TGTGCCAGCACCCAGGGGAACACTGAAGCTTTCTTT.

V and J are TRBV5-1 and TRBJ2-3; TRBD1 matches 9 bases. CDR1 and CDR2 from the germline V gene are SGHRS and YFSETQ. CDR3 length: 14 residues. V dropped 7 bases and J dropped 2; count of bases not matched to a gene: 5. The CDR3 DNA sequence: TGCGCCAGCGGCGGACAGGGGATCACAGATACGCAGTATTTT. Translating gives CASGGQGITDTQYF.

This clone has a single count. This sequence joins TRBV6-5 and TRBJ2-7; 8 bases match TRBD2. With 5 bases clipped from V and 11 bases from J, the junction kept 11 bases outside the gene matches. The V gene's germline CDR1 is MNHEY and CDR2 SVGAGI. The CDR3 has 13 residues. For the CDR3, the DNA is TGTGCCAGCAGTCAATACCAGGGACTAGTTGAGTACTTC. It translates to CASSQYQGLVEYF.

The gene calls are TRBV9 and TRBJ2-7; D may correspond to TRBD1 or TRBD2 (5 bases each). Germline loops: CDR1 SGDLS, CDR2 YYNGEE. Deletions cut 4 bases from V and 4 bases from J, with 15 bases between. This CDR3 is 14 amino acids long. The CDR3 protein is CASSIRDGSYEQYF. The DNA for the CDR3 is TGTGCCAGCAGCATCCGGGACGGTTCTTACGAGCAGTACTTC. Combining the CDR3 with reference TRBV9 and TRBJ2-7 gives the whole variable domain DSGVTQTPKHLITATGQRVTLRCSPRSGDLSVYWYQQSLDQGLQFLIQYYNGEERAKGNILERFSAQQFPDLHSELNLSSLELGDSALYFCASSIRDGSYEQYFGPGTRLTVT.

The chain combines TRBV5-1 with TRBJ1-6, with D uncertain. Germline values: CDR1 SGHRS, CDR2 YFSETQ. The CDR3 spans 13 residues. V was clipped by 5 bases and J by 8 bases, with 11 bases between them. CDR3 region: CASSMTRDSPLHF. The CDR3 nucleotides are TGCGCCAGCAGTATGACCCGGGATTCACCCCTCCACTTT. Looking up the rest from reference TRBV5-1 and TRBJ1-6 gives the full variable domain: KAGVTQTPRYLIKTRGQQVTLSCSPISGHRSVSWYQQTPGQGLQFLFEYFSETQRNKGNFPGRFSGRQFSNSRSEMNVSTLELGDSALYLCASSMTRDSPLHFGNGTRLTVT.

The chain uses TRBV27 and TRBJ2-1; the D is unclear. The V gene lost 5 bases and the J gene lost 7 bases, with 18 bases spanning the gap. Per germline, CDR1 MNHEY and CDR2 SMNVEV (reference sequence). This CDR3 is built from 15 residues. CDR3 coding DNA: TGTGCCAGCAGTCCCCGGGCTTTAAGTGTGAATGAGCAGTTCTTC. Its protein product is CASSPRALSVNEQFF.

The V call is TRBV7-9, the J call TRBJ2-2, with D unclear. Germline V gene data show CDR1 as SEHNR and CDR2 as FQNEAQ (reference sequence). This CDR3 has 17 amino acids. Trimming removed 5 bases at V and 1 base at J, with 17 bases between. The CDR3 reads CASSAPPNYENTGELFF. In DNA, the CDR3 is TGTGCCAGCAGCGCCCCCCCGAACTATGAGAACACCGGGGAGCTGTTTTTT.

V is TRBV11-2 and J is TRBJ2-7; the D is unclear. There are 18 residues in the CDR3. With 0 bases removed from V and 6 bases from J, the gap between germline ends came to 24 bases. Per the germline V gene, CDR1 is SGHAT and CDR2 is FQNNGV. The CDR3 DNA reads as TGTGCCAGCAGCTTAGACCCCCCGGGTATCGACCCGTACGTCGAGCAGTACTTC. It is translated as CASSLDPPGIDPYVEQYF.

The V call is TRBV6-1, the J call TRBJ2-1, with D unresolved. The CDR3 length is 13 residues. Germline lookup yields CDR1 MNHNS and CDR2 SASEGT. V lost 4 bases and J lost 5, with 9 bases in between. The DNA for the CDR3 is TGTGCCAGCAGTGTTGTAACAGACAATGAGCAGTTCTTC. Its translation: CASSVVTDNEQFF.

This chain connects TRBV5-4 to TRBJ2-2; either TRBD1 or TRBD2 may fit D (5 bases each). Germline V CDR1 and CDR2: SGHNT, YYREEE (reference sequence). Trimming stripped 0 bases from V and 4 bases from J, with 16 bases between. This CDR3 has 17 residues. CDR3 amino acids: CASSLAGAQGGTGELFF. As DNA, the CDR3 is TGTGCCAGCAGCTTGGCCGGGGCGCAGGGCGGCACCGGGGAGCTGTTTTTT. Supplemented by reference TRBV5-4 and TRBJ2-2, the full variable domain reads ETGVTQSPTHLIKTRGQQVTLRCSSQSGHNTVSWYQQALGQGPQFIFQYYREEENGRGNFPPRFSGLQFPNYSSELNVNALELDDSALYLCASSLAGAQGGTGELFFGEGSRLTVL.

This sequence joins TRBV18 and TRBJ2-1; D is unclear. In germline, CDR1 is KGHSH, CDR2 LQKENI. The CDR3 has 11 residues. V was shortened by 2 bases and J by 9 bases, with 5 bases between the two germline ends. The CDR3, as DNA: TGTGCCAGCTCACCAGGCAGTGAGCAGTTCTTC. Protein: CASSPGSEQFF.

This rearrangement joins TRBV5-6 to TRBJ1-1; D is perhaps TRBD1 (5 bases). Trimming removed 3 bases at V and 7 bases at J, with 16 bases between. There are 14 residues in the CDR3. Per the germline V gene, CDR1 is SGHDT and CDR2 is YYEEEE. The CDR3 is CASSSWGIIFEAFF. DNA of the CDR3: TGTGCCAGCAGCTCATGGGGGATTATATTTGAAGCTTTCTTT.

V is TRBV11-1 and J is TRBJ2-1; 11 nucleotides align to TRBD2. Germline values: CDR1 SGHAT, CDR2 FQDESV (reference sequence). The CDR3 covers 16 residues. J was trimmed by 8 bases and V by 4 bases; bases with no gene match: 10. In nucleotides, the CDR3 is TGTGCCAGCAGCTCCCATACTAGCGGGAGTGGGGATGAGCAGTTCTTC. It specifies CASSSHTSGSGDEQFF. Using reference TRBV11-1 and TRBJ2-1 for the parts outside the CDR3, the full variable domain is EAEVAQSPRYKITEKSQAVAFWCDPISGHATLYWYRQILGQGPELLVQFQDESVVDDSQLPKDRFSAERLKGVDSTLKIQPAELGDSAMYLCASSSHTSGSGDEQFFGPGTRLTVL.

V is TRBV20-1 and J is TRBJ1-1, with unresolved D. Germline V gene data show CDR1 as DFQATT and CDR2 as SNEGSKA (reference sequence). This CDR3 is built from 10 residues. Trimming removed 6 bases from V and 7 bases from J, with 9 bases in between. The CDR3 reads CSARSIEAFF. CDR3 DNA: TGCAGTGCCCGCTCCATTGAAGCTTTCTTT.

The rearrangement uses TRBV5-1 and TRBJ2-6, with D possibly TRBD2 on 5 matching bases. V was shortened by 6 bases and J by 0 bases, with 13 bases between the two germline ends. This CDR3 has 16 residues. The germline V gene encodes CDR1 SGHRS and CDR2 YFSETQ. The CDR3 coding sequence is TGCGCCAGCACCCCCTCCGGGGACTCTGGGGCCAACGTCCTGACTTTC. As protein: CASTPSGDSGANVLTF.

The sample holds a few counts of this clone. The genes are TRBV5-1 and TRBJ2-7, with D perhaps matching TRBD2 (6 bases). The CDR3 covers 15 residues. Germline assignment: CDR1 SGHRS and CDR2 YFSETQ. V lost 4 bases to trimming and J lost 5 bases, with 19 bases between them. CDR3 amino acids: CASSPSIAAADEQYF. The CDR3 coding sequence is TGCGCCAGCAGCCCCTCAATAGCGGCAGCCGACGAGCAGTACTTC.

The J gene is TRBJ1-3, the V gene TRBV5-4, with TRBD1 as a possible D gene (5 bases). This CDR3 contains 16 residues. The V gene's germline CDR1 is SGHNT and CDR2 YYREEE (reference sequence). V lost 2 bases and J 0 bases, leaving 12 bases between the germline ends. In DNA form, the CDR3 reads TGTGCCAGCAGCTTCATGGGGGTACCCTCTGGAAACACCATATATTTT. This encodes CASSFMGVPSGNTIYF.

The chain joins TRBV7-6 to TRBJ2-5, with D possibly being TRBD2 (6 bases). CDR3 size: 18 residues. CDR1 and CDR2 from the germline V gene are SGHVS and FNYEAQ. Trimming removed 2 bases at V and 2 bases at J, with 21 bases between. The CDR3 region is CASSLNPYRGTLQETQYF. CDR3 nucleotide sequence: TGTGCCAGCAGCTTAAATCCGTATCGGGGGACGTTGCAAGAGACCCAGTACTTC.

This chain connects TRBV10-2 to TRBJ2-7, with 13 bases that match TRBD2. CDR3 length: 18 residues. Germline values: CDR1 WSHSY, CDR2 SAAADI. V trimming: 3 bases; J trimming: 3 bases; junction bases outside the gene matches: 11. For the CDR3, the DNA is TGCGCCAGCAGTGACAGATTCGGACTAGCGGGAGCAAACTACGAGCAGTACTTC. This encodes CASSDRFGLAGANYEQYF.

The V and J genes are TRBV6-5 and TRBJ1-3; no clear D gene. CDR1 is MNHEY and CDR2 is SVGAGI in the germline V gene. Deletions cut 6 bases from V and 7 bases from J, with 10 bases between. The CDR3 extends over 12 amino acids. CDR3 residues: CASRGIANTIYF. The CDR3 DNA reads as TGTGCCAGCAGGGGGATTGCCAACACCATATATTTT.